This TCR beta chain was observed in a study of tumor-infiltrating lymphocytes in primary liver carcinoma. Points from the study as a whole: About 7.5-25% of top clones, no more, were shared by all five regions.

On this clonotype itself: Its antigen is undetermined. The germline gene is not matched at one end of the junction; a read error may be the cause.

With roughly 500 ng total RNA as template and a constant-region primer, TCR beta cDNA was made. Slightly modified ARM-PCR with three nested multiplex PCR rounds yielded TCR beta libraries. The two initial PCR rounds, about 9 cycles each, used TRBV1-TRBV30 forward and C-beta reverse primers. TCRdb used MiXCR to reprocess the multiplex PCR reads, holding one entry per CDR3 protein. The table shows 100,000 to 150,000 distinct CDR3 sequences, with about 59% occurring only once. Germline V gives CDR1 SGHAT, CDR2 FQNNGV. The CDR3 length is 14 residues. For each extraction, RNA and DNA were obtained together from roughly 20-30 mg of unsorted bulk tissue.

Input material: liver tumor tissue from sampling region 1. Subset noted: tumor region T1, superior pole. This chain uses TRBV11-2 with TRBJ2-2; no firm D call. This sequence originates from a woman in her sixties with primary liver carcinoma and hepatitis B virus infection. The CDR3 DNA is TGTGCCAGCAGCTTACAGCCGAACAGCGGGGAGCTGTTTTTT. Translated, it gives CASSLQPNSGELFF.